The 26 T cell receptor beta chains given below trace back to one sample, sequenced in a study of control samples from healthy donors and cancer patients. The data were produced by immunoSEQ multiplex PCR, yet TCRdb's version contains in-frame clones alone and is incomplete. The sample includes about 78,000 clones, roughly 89% of them seen just once. Input material: blood. The source of these receptors is a woman aged 55 to 70 in good health.

Turning to this clone: At one boundary the junction diverges from the germline segment, which might be a read error. The CDR3 sequence is CASGSGQGAIGANVPTF. DNA for the CDR3: TGTGCTAGTGGTTCCGGACAGGGAGCCATTGGGGCCAACGTCCCGACTTTC. The rearrangement joins TRBV12-5 to TRBJ2-6; 8 positions agree with TRBD1. The germline gives CDR1 LGHNT, CDR2 FRNRAP. The CDR3 is 17 residues long.

This clone was seen only once. The rearrangement uses TRBV5-1 and TRBJ2-6; 9 bases map to TRBD1. V dropped 4 bases and J dropped 0; count of bases not matched to a gene: 8. The CDR3 is 18 amino acids. CDR1 and CDR2 from the germline V gene are SGHRS and YFSETQ. CDR3 protein: CASSTDRDRVSGANVLTF. As DNA, the CDR3 is TGCGCCAGCAGCACGGACCGGGACAGGGTCTCTGGGGCCAACGTCCTGACTTTC. Full variable domain (outside the CDR3, taken from reference TRBV5-1 and TRBJ2-6): KAGVTQTPRYLIKTRGQQVTLSCSPISGHRSVSWYQQTPGQGLQFLFEYFSETQRNKGNFPGRFSGRQFSNSRSEMNVSTLELGDSALYLCASSTDRDRVSGANVLTFGAGSRLTVL.

The J gene is TRBJ1-1, the V gene TRBV29-1; D remains unclear. V was shortened by 6 bases and J by 11 bases, with 22 bases between the two germline ends. This CDR3 has 13 residues. Germline V lookup: CDR1 SQVTM, CDR2 ANQGSEA. In DNA, the CDR3 is TGCAGCGTCTCCCCGGAGCAGTCCCTTGGGGCTTTCTTT. Protein: CSVSPEQSLGAFF.

The rearrangement links TRBV28 to TRBJ2-2; 7 nucleotides align to TRBD1. The CDR3 is 16 amino acids. Germline V lookup: CDR1 MDHEN, CDR2 SYDVKM. With 5 bases clipped from V and 0 bases from J, the junction kept 6 bases outside the gene matches. CDR3: CASSPDRRPNTGELFF. The CDR3 DNA reads as TGTGCCAGCAGTCCGGACAGGAGGCCGAACACCGGGGAGCTGTTTTTT.

The chain has TRBV5-1 and TRBJ2-2; no reliable D call. This CDR3 contains 13 residues. CDR1 and CDR2 from the germline V gene are SGHRS and YFSETQ. Deletions cut 0 bases from V and 4 bases from J, with 4 bases between. CDR3: CASSLGATGELFF. The DNA of the CDR3 is TGCGCCAGCAGCTTGGGGGCCACCGGGGAGCTGTTTTTT.

The rearrangement joins TRBV13 to TRBJ2-5; 9 bases align to TRBD1. CDR1 and CDR2 from the germline V gene are PRHDT and FYEKMQ (reference sequence). The CDR3 totals 14 residues. Trimming cost V 2 bases and J 6 bases; bases outside gene matches: 4. The CDR3 nucleotides are TGTGCCAGCAGCTTAAAGGACAGGGGTCAGACCCAGTACTTC. Encoded protein: CASSLKDRGQTQYF.

The genes are TRBV6-5 and TRBJ1-1; a possible D gene is TRBD1 (5 bases). This CDR3 is 13 amino acids long. The germline V and J ends were trimmed by 2 bases and 7 bases, with 11 bases remaining between them. The germline V gene has CDR1 MNHEY and CDR2 SVGAGI. The CDR3 region is CASSYSRQNEAFF. CDR3 DNA sequence: TGTGCCAGCAGTTACAGTCGACAGAATGAAGCTTTCTTT.

The chain employs TRBV18 and TRBJ1-2, with 7 bases fitting TRBD1. In germline, CDR1 is KGHSH, CDR2 LQKENI. The CDR3 is 13 residues long. J gave up 3 bases and V 6 bases, and 4 bases lay outside the gene matches. This CDR3 is CASSTGTDYGYTF. The CDR3 nucleotides read TGTGCCAGCTCGACCGGGACAGACTATGGCTACACCTTC.

This clone occurred once. The gene calls are TRBV3-1 (or the pseudogene TRBV3-2) and TRBJ2-7, with a possible D match to TRBD1 (6 bases). The length of the CDR3 is 14 residues. V was trimmed by 7 bases and J by 6 bases, leaving 19 bases between them. Germline assignment: CDR1 LGHDT and CDR2 YNNKEL (reference sequence). The CDR3 coding sequence is TGTGCCAGCAAAGTAGGGACAATTGGCGGCGAGCAGTACTTC. It encodes CASKVGTIGGEQYF.

The chain carries TRBV7-3 and TRBJ1-1, with D possibly being TRBD1 (5 bases). Looked up from germline, CDR1 is SGHTA and CDR2 is FQGTGA. V lost 0 bases and J 7 bases, leaving 9 bases between the germline ends. The CDR3 is 13 amino acids. The CDR3 DNA is TGTGCCAGCAGCTTAACTGGCACAGGTGAAGCTTTCTTT. Translating it yields CASSLTGTGEAFF.

This clone turned up a few times. The chain carries TRBV19 and TRBJ2-1; D may be TRBD2 (5 bases). The CDR3 extends over 16 amino acids. Germline loops: CDR1 LNHDA, CDR2 SQIVND (reference sequence). V was cut by 7 bases and J by 2 bases, with 18 bases left in between. CDR3 sequence: CASMFVGEDPYNEQFF. The CDR3 region has the DNA TGTGCCAGTATGTTCGTCGGGGAAGACCCCTACAATGAGCAGTTCTTC.

Only one count was recorded for this clone. The rearrangement uses TRBV30 and TRBJ2-1, with a tentative D call TRBD1 (5 bases). Trimming left V 0 bases short and J 0 bases short, with 9 bases between. Germline V gene lookup returns CDR1 GTSNPN and CDR2 SVGIG (reference sequence). CDR3 length: 15 amino acids. CDR3 amino acids: CAWSVGASSYNEQFF. CDR3 nucleotide sequence: TGTGCCTGGAGTGTAGGGGCGAGCTCCTACAATGAGCAGTTCTTC.

The genes are TRBV18 and TRBJ1-1, with D uncertain. The CDR3 length is 14 residues. Germline V CDR1 and CDR2: KGHSH, LQKENI. V was cut by 5 bases and J by 0 bases, with 10 bases left in between. CDR3: CASSLQQLNTEAFF. CDR3 in DNA: TGTGCCAGCTCATTACAGCAGCTGAACACTGAAGCTTTCTTT.

The chain links TRBV5-1 to TRBJ1-1; TRBD1 agrees at 10 bases. V lost 4 bases to trimming and J lost 5 bases; unmatched junction nucleotides: 8. The CDR3 loop spans 15 amino acids. Germline lookup yields CDR1 SGHRS and CDR2 YFSETQ. CDR3 DNA: TGCGCCAGCAGCAAAGGACAGGGGGTGAGGACTGAAGCTTTCTTT. It translates to CASSKGQGVRTEAFF.

This clone turned up a few times. The chain links TRBV25-1 to TRBJ2-7; 8 bases line up with TRBD1. There are 14 residues in the CDR3. Germline CDR1 MGHDK, CDR2 SYGVNS. The V and J ends lost 6 bases and 3 bases, in that order; junction bases with no gene match: 7. The CDR3: CASSRTGSDYEQYF. The CDR3 nucleotides read TGTGCCAGCAGCCGGACAGGGTCGGACTACGAGCAGTACTTC.

V and J are TRBV28 and TRBJ1-2, with 9 bases lining up with TRBD1. J lost 4 bases, V lost 2 bases, and 8 bases had no gene match. Per germline, CDR1 MDHEN and CDR2 SYDVKM. The CDR3 covers 16 residues. CDR3 residues: CASSLRNPGQGYGYTF. The CDR3 region has the DNA TGTGCCAGCAGTTTACGCAACCCGGGACAGGGCTATGGCTACACCTTC.

In this sample, this clone turned up once. The J gene is TRBJ2-7, the V gene TRBV4-1, with D maybe TRBD2 (5 bases). Trimming removed 3 bases at V and 3 bases at J, with 15 bases between. CDR3 length: 15 residues. CDR1 and CDR2 (germline): MGHRA, YSYEKL. CDR3 region: CASSHPGEGHYEQYF. DNA of the CDR3: TGCGCCAGCAGCCATCCGGGCGAGGGCCACTACGAGCAGTACTTC.

V usage is TRBV7-6 and J usage is TRBJ2-1; D perhaps matches TRBD2 (6 bases). Germline CDR1 and CDR2: SGHVS and FNYEAQ. Trimming stripped 2 bases from V and 5 bases from J, with 13 bases between. This CDR3 region has 15 residues. The CDR3 bases are TGTGCCAGCAGCTTATTCGTCGGGAGTGACAATGAGCAGTTCTTC. Protein product: CASSLFVGSDNEQFF.

This chain connects TRBV7-2 to TRBJ2-7, with TRBD1 matching 9 bases. The V gene's germline CDR1 is SGHTA and CDR2 FQGNSA. V was clipped by 5 bases and J by 2 bases; unmatched bases: 4. The CDR3 extends over 14 amino acids. DNA for the CDR3: TGTGCCAGCAGCGCCCGGACAGGGGCCTACGAGCAGTACTTC. It is translated as CASSARTGAYEQYF.

The genes are TRBV14 and TRBJ1-5; TRBD1 matches 7 bases. The junction had 7 bases not matched to a gene; V was cut back by 0 bases and J by 5 bases. The CDR3 totals 16 residues. Germline-derived CDR1 and CDR2 are SGHDN and FVKESK. The CDR3 spells CASSQEQGGEDQPQHF. In DNA form, the CDR3 reads TGTGCCAGCAGCCAAGAACAAGGGGGCGAAGATCAGCCCCAGCATTTT.

The genes are TRBV4-3 and TRBJ2-1; 8 bases are shared with TRBD2. The ends lost 4 bases at V and 6 bases at J; junction bases unmatched: 5. The CDR3 runs 14 residues. In germline, CDR1 is LGHNA, CDR2 YSLEER. CDR3 nucleotide sequence: TGCGCCAGCAGCCCGCCTAGCGGGCCCAATGAGCAGTTCTTC. Residues: CASSPPSGPNEQFF.

The V call is TRBV19, the J call TRBJ1-6; 8 positions match TRBD1. CDR3 size: 14 residues. V was clipped by 4 bases and J by 10 bases; unmatched bases: 6. Germline CDR1 LNHDA, CDR2 SQIVND (reference sequence). CDR3 DNA sequence: TGTGCCAGTAGTACGACAGGGGAGGACTCACCCCTCCACTTT. Its translation: CASSTTGEDSPLHF.

The V gene is TRBV3-1 (or the pseudogene TRBV3-2), the J gene TRBJ1-1; D not certain. The CDR3 runs 12 residues. Germline CDR1 and CDR2: LGHDT and YNNKEL (reference sequence). V was cut by 5 bases and J by 3 bases, with 7 bases left in between. The CDR3 region is CASSDMYTEAFF. CDR3 in DNA: TGTGCCAGCAGCGACATGTACACTGAAGCTTTCTTT.

V gene TRBV7-6 combines with J gene TRBJ2-5; the match to TRBD2 covers 9 bases. In germline, CDR1 is SGHVS, CDR2 FNYEAQ. Trimming removed 6 bases from V and 5 bases from J; junction bases left unmatched: 4. CDR3 length: 13 amino acids. CDR3 in amino acids: CASRAGGQETQYF. CDR3 bases: TGTGCCAGCAGGGCGGGGGGGCAGGAGACCCAGTACTTC.

This chain joins TRBV7-3 and TRBJ1-1; tentative D call: TRBD1 (6 bases). Germline V gene sequence: CDR1 SGHTA, CDR2 FQGTGA. The V end lost 5 bases, the J end lost 5 bases, and 12 bases lay between the germline ends. The length of the CDR3 is 13 residues. CDR3: CASSVGAVTEAFF. For the CDR3, the DNA is TGTGCCAGCAGCGTGGGGGCGGTGACTGAAGCTTTCTTT.

The CDR3 DNA is TGCGCCAGCAGCCAAGCTCCGAGGACAGGGGGGAGCCATGAGCAGTTCTTC. This translates into CASSQAPRTGGSHEQFF. The gene calls are TRBV4-1 and TRBJ2-1; 10 nucleotides match TRBD1. CDR1 is MGHRA and CDR2 is YSYEKL in the germline V gene. V shed 1 base, J shed 8 bases, and the junction held 11 bases outside the gene matches. The CDR3 spans 17 residues.